What follows are 14 T cell receptor beta chains derived from one specimen sequenced in a study of cytomegalovirus exposure and HLA in healthy donors. It was with 60 Vbeta and 13 Jbeta primers that the PCR ran. Measured with immunoSEQ multiplex PCR; TCRdb has only the in-frame clones, and not every one. The sample lists about 200,000 clones, approximately 79% occurring once. The sequencing input was PBMCs. The receptors shown here come from a girl aged 5 to 17 in good health and CMV-seropositive.

The chain uses TRBV27 and TRBJ2-2; D is perhaps TRBD2 (6 bases). The ends were cut back, 8 bases at V and 1 base at J, with 8 bases in the middle. The CDR3 runs 13 residues. Germline-derived CDR1 and CDR2 are MNHEY and SMNVEV (reference sequence). CDR3 bases: TGTGCCAGCTTGGAGGGGAACACCGGGGAGCTGTTTTTT. Its protein is CASLEGNTGELFF.

The chain recombines TRBV5-8 with TRBJ2-5; 7 bases line up with TRBD1. Germline loops: CDR1 SGHTS, CDR2 YDEGEE. The CDR3 is 13 residues long. Unmatched junction bases numbered 4, after V lost 4 bases and J lost 4 bases. The CDR3, as DNA: TGTGCCAGCAGCCGAGGGGGCGGAGAGACCCAGTACTTC. It translates to CASSRGGGETQYF.

The chain joins TRBV9 to TRBJ2-1, with 11 bases fitting TRBD2. CDR1 SGDLS and CDR2 YYNGEE come from the germline V gene. The CDR3 consists of 18 residues. The V and J ends lost 7 bases and 5 bases, in that order; junction bases with no gene match: 17. In DNA, the CDR3 is TGTGCCAGCGCCCGTGAGAGGCTAGCGGGGGGAGGGGACAATGAGCAGTTCTTC. Translating gives CASARERLAGGGDNEQFF. Full variable domain (rest looked up from reference TRBV9 and TRBJ2-1): DSGVTQTPKHLITATGQRVTLRCSPRSGDLSVYWYQQSLDQGLQFLIQYYNGEERAKGNILERFSAQQFPDLHSELNLSSLELGDSALYFCASARERLAGGGDNEQFFGPGTRLTVL.

The V and J genes are TRBV5-1 and TRBJ1-6, with TRBD1 matching 8 bases. From germline, CDR1 is SGHRS and CDR2 YFSETQ. Unmatched junction bases numbered 5, after V lost 4 bases and J lost 2 bases. The CDR3 is 16 amino acids. The CDR3 sequence is CASSESTGAYNSPLHF. CDR3 nucleotide sequence: TGCGCCAGCAGCGAATCGACAGGGGCCTATAATTCACCCCTCCACTTT.

The V gene is TRBV6-5, the J gene TRBJ2-2; TRBD2 is a possible D gene (6 bases). The V end was cut by 2 bases, the J end by 1 base, with 8 bases between. The CDR3 totals 15 residues. CDR1 and CDR2 from the germline V gene are MNHEY and SVGAGI. CDR3 residues: CASSYGRGNTGELFF. The CDR3 DNA is TGTGCCAGCAGTTACGGGCGGGGGAACACCGGGGAGCTGTTTTTT.

The genes are TRBV5-6 and TRBJ2-5; 13 nucleotides match TRBD2. The DNA matches TRBJ2-7 better at its end, which makes the J call doubtful. Germline CDR1 reads SGHDT; CDR2 reads YYEEEE. The CDR3 length is 15 residues. The CDR3 loop is CASTGLAGAGYEQYF. Here the CDR3 DNA reads TGTGCCAGCACCGGACTAGCGGGGGCGGGCTACGAGCAGTACTTC.

V gene TRBV5-1 combines with J gene TRBJ1-2; TRBD1 might be the D (6 bases). V was cut by 3 bases and J by 3 bases, with 15 bases left in between. This CDR3 has 15 residues. Germline CDR1 and CDR2: SGHRS and YFSETQ. Here the CDR3 DNA reads TGCGCCAGCAGCTCGACTTCAGGGGTTGACTATGGCTACACCTTC. Its protein is CASSSTSGVDYGYTF.

This chain links TRBV9 with TRBJ2-5; TRBD2 matches 8 bases. V was clipped by 0 bases and J by 4 bases; unmatched bases: 5. The CDR3 contains 15 residues. Per germline, CDR1 SGDLS and CDR2 YYNGEE. As DNA, the CDR3 is TGTGCCAGCAGCGTAGCCGGGGGGGCTGCAGAGACCCAGTACTTC. Its translation is CASSVAGGAAETQYF.

The J gene is TRBJ2-1, the V gene TRBV9; 11 bases fit TRBD2. Looked up from germline, CDR1 is SGDLS and CDR2 is YYNGEE. With V trimmed by 0 bases and J by 9 bases, 5 bases remained unmatched. The CDR3 runs to 15 residues. CDR3: CASSVGSGGAGEQFF. The CDR3, as DNA: TGTGCCAGCAGCGTAGGTAGCGGGGGGGCTGGTGAGCAGTTCTTC.

This chain links TRBV5-6 with TRBJ2-5; D is perhaps TRBD2 (5 bases). Germline CDR1 and CDR2: SGHDT and YYEEEE. The CDR3 is 17 residues long. Between the trimmed V and J ends, which lost 4 bases and 1 base, there was a span of 20 bases. The chain's CDR3 is CASSRRVGPRVQETQYF. The CDR3 nucleotides are TGTGCCAGCAGCCGCCGCGTTGGCCCGCGGGTCCAAGAGACCCAGTACTTC.

The rearrangement joins TRBV10-3 to TRBJ2-3, with 10 bases fitting TRBD1. V lost 4 bases to trimming and J lost 1 base; unmatched junction nucleotides: 8. Per germline, CDR1 ENHRY and CDR2 SYGVKD. The CDR3 is 17 amino acids. In DNA form, the CDR3 reads TGTGCCATCAGTGGGGGGACAGGGGTTTTTCGCACAGATACGCAGTATTTT. Amino acids: CAISGGTGVFRTDTQYF.

The V gene is TRBV6-1, the J gene TRBJ2-3; 9 bases line up with TRBD2. J was trimmed by 0 bases and V by 1 base; bases with no gene match: 2. The CDR3 runs to 16 residues. Germline CDR1 MNHNS, CDR2 SASEGT. As DNA, the CDR3 is TGTGCCAGCAGTGAAGGGCGGGGGGGTAGCACAGATACGCAGTATTTT. It is translated as CASSEGRGGSTDTQYF.

V and J are TRBV9 and TRBJ1-2, with D possibly being TRBD1 (5 bases). Trimming pared 7 bases from V and 4 bases from J, leaving 14 bases between. The CDR3 spans 13 residues. Germline V gives CDR1 SGDLS, CDR2 YYNGEE. The CDR3 DNA is TGTGCCAGCGGGGGGGAGGGACCCTATGGCTACACCTTC. Its translation is CASGGEGPYGYTF. The full variable domain, its missing parts supplied by reference TRBV9 and TRBJ1-2, is DSGVTQTPKHLITATGQRVTLRCSPRSGDLSVYWYQQSLDQGLQFLIQYYNGEERAKGNILERFSAQQFPDLHSELNLSSLELGDSALYFCASGGEGPYGYTFGSGTRLTVV.

The V call is TRBV5-1, the J call TRBJ2-3, with D possibly matching TRBD1 (6 bases). From germline, CDR1 is SGHRS and CDR2 YFSETQ. V shed 0 bases and J shed 1 base, with 6 bases lying between them. The CDR3 extends over 14 amino acids. The CDR3 DNA is TGCGCCAGCAGCTTGGCAGGGGGCACAGATACGCAGTATTTT. Translating gives CASSLAGGTDTQYF.